This TCR beta chain was captured in a study of T cell repertoires in cytomegalovirus infection. Across the study: Indications came from public TCR beta signatures; they pointed to CMV infection and to a matching HLA type. Study observations and caveats: Cumulated frequencies of public TCR beta families served to identify carriers of CMV plus the relevant HLA.

A remark on this clonotype: Its antigen is as yet unknown.

TCRdb called the reads again in MiXCR, with one record for every CDR3 protein. This sample yields roughly 320,000 distinct CDR3 sequences, of which approximately 8.9% are seen a single time; less than 3% belongs to the top ten. The V gene lost 2 bases and the J gene lost 3 bases, with 7 bases spanning the gap. Germline CDR1 LNHDA, CDR2 SQIVND (reference sequence). The length of the CDR3 is 14 residues. The chain employs TRBV19 and TRBJ2-2; maybe TRBD1 (5 bases). The specimen sequenced was PBMCs. This receptor was obtained from a human donor in good health (CMV status not recorded). Some clones in this sample may be carry-over from other donors' samples. In DNA, the CDR3 is TGTGCCAGTAGTATAATAGGGGACACCGGGGAGCTGTTTTTT. Protein sequence: CASSIIGDTGELFF.